This entry lists 9 T cell receptor beta chains sequenced from one sample in a study of cytotoxic CD8 clonotypes in ibrutinib-treated CLL. The data were produced by immunoSEQ multiplex PCR, yet TCRdb's version contains in-frame clones alone and is incomplete. Here the sample spans approximately 330,000 clones, more than 65% being singletons. Here the sequenced sample was PBMCs, taken before ibrutinib treatment. The receptors come from a human donor with chronic lymphocytic leukemia.

The chain employs TRBV5-1 and TRBJ2-1; D unclear. The CDR3 length is 15 residues. The V end was cut by 0 bases, the J end by 9 bases, with 16 bases between. From germline, CDR1 is SGHRS and CDR2 YFSETQ. The CDR3 protein is CASSLGGDRKGEQFF. CDR3 bases: TGCGCCAGCAGCTTGGGGGGTGATCGGAAAGGTGAGCAGTTCTTC.

This clone turned up a few times. The rearrangement joins TRBV10-3 to TRBJ2-7; TRBD2 matches at 8 bases. CDR1 is ENHRY and CDR2 is SYGVKD in the germline V gene. V lost 5 bases to trimming and J lost 3 bases; unmatched junction nucleotides: 3. The CDR3 covers 13 residues. The CDR3 loop reads CAISKGLGYEQYF. DNA of the CDR3: TGTGCCATCAGTAAGGGACTAGGCTACGAGCAGTACTTC.

This clone was found a few times. V is TRBV5-1 and J is TRBJ2-1; TRBD2 matches 8 bases. Trimming removed 2 bases from V and 3 bases from J; junction bases left unmatched: 4. Looked up from germline, CDR1 is SGHRS and CDR2 is YFSETQ. This CDR3 region has 15 residues. CDR3 loop: CASSFSGGNYNEQFF. In DNA, the CDR3 is TGCGCCAGCAGCTTCAGCGGGGGAAACTACAATGAGCAGTTCTTC.

The rearrangement links TRBV29-1 to TRBJ2-3; no reliable D call. Germline CDR1 reads SQVTM; CDR2 reads ANQGSEA. CDR3 length: 12 residues. V was trimmed by 7 bases and J by 4 bases, leaving 12 bases between them. The CDR3 DNA follows: TGCAGCGAAGTGGGTCTTGCAGATACGCAGTATTTT. This codes for CSEVGLADTQYF.

Here the CDR3 reads CASRYNRDRGLGYTF. CDR3 in DNA: TGTGCCAGCAGATACAATCGGGACAGGGGCTTGGGCTACACCTTC. The chain joins TRBV27 to TRBJ1-2; 10 bases agree with TRBD1. The CDR3 totals 15 residues. The V gene end was trimmed by 6 bases and the J gene end by 8 bases; junction bases not matched to a gene: 12. Germline V CDR1 and CDR2: MNHEY, SMNVEV (reference sequence).

This clone has a handful of counts. The J gene is TRBJ2-7, the V gene TRBV15; D may be TRBD1 (5 bases). This CDR3 has 15 residues. V lost 0 bases and J 2 bases, leaving 11 bases between the germline ends. Germline loops: CDR1 LNHNV, CDR2 YYDKDF (reference sequence). The DNA for the CDR3 is TGTGCCACCAGCAGAGACAGGCAGGGTGCCTACGAGCAGTACTTC. Protein sequence: CATSRDRQGAYEQYF.

The V call is TRBV19, the J call TRBJ2-3; the match to TRBD1 covers 9 bases. The CDR3 totals 17 residues. Germline CDR1 and CDR2: LNHDA and SQIVND (reference sequence). Germline trimming cut 7 bases from V and 0 bases from J; bases unmatched to any gene: 11. Written as DNA, the CDR3 is TGTGCCAGTACCCAACTCGGACAGGGGCCAAGCACAGATACGCAGTATTTT. Protein product: CASTQLGQGPSTDTQYF.

The V gene is TRBV30, the J gene TRBJ2-1; 8 positions match TRBD2. Germline assignment: CDR1 GTSNPN and CDR2 SVGIG (reference sequence). V lost 8 bases and J lost 5; bases outside the gene matches: 14. CDR3 length: 15 residues. The CDR3 bases are TGTGCCGGAGGGACCTCGGGAGGGCCCCACAATGAGCAGTTCTTC. It codes for CAGGTSGGPHNEQFF.

This CDR3 is CASSGGLAGYRSGELFF. The DNA of the CDR3 is TGTGCCAGCAGCGGCGGACTAGCGGGATATCGTAGCGGGGAGCTGTTTTTT. This rearrangement joins TRBV9 to TRBJ2-2; 12 bases fit TRBD2. The CDR3 totals 17 residues. The V segment lost 3 bases and the J segment 7 bases; nucleotides outside the gene matches: 10. The V gene's germline CDR1 is SGDLS and CDR2 YYNGEE. The entire variable domain, with the rest obtained from reference TRBV9 and TRBJ2-2, is as follows: DSGVTQTPKHLITATGQRVTLRCSPRSGDLSVYWYQQSLDQGLQFLIQYYNGEERAKGNILERFSAQQFPDLHSELNLSSLELGDSALYFCASSGGLAGYRSGELFFGEGSRLTVL.